This is a list of T cell receptor beta chains from one sample in a study of shared clonotypes between healthy human individuals. The table came from immunoSEQ multiplex PCR; TCRdb's copy has only in-frame clones and leaves some out. The data show some 1,600,000 clones, with 95% to 99% seen just once and 0.4% to 0.45% held by the top ten. The specimen was naive CD4+ T cells sorted from blood. All receptors come from a man aged 30 to 39 in good health. CDR3s include the opening cysteine and the closing phenylalanine or tryptophan. D genes are given only for firm matches. Part of the rows lack a size; the others show once, few, many or a class for expanded clones.

.	TRBD1	TRBV18	TRBJ1-2	13	TGTGCCAGCTCACCCGGACAGGTCGATGGCTACACCTTC	CASSPGQVDGYTF
once	.	TRBV11-1	TRBJ2-3	13	TGTGCCAGCAGCGGGAGTAGCACAGATACGCAGTATTTT	CASSGSSTDTQYF
.	TRBD1	TRBV5-8	TRBJ1-4	18	TGTGCCAGCAGCTTGGGTACAGGGGGTTTTCCAACTAATGAAAAACTGTTTTTT	CASSLGTGGFPTNEKLFF
.	.	TRBV9	TRBJ2-7	15	TGTGCCAGCAGCGTAGGGGTTACTTCTCCCTACGAGCAGTACTTC	CASSVGVTSPYEQYF
.	.	TRBV9	TRBJ1-1	15	TGTGCCAGCAGCGTAGGACAGTCTATGAACACTGAAGCTTTCTTT	CASSVGQSMNTEAFF
.	TRBD1	TRBV27	TRBJ1-2	12	TGTGCCAGCACCACAGGGGGTGTTGGCTACACCTTC	CASTTGGVGYTF
.	TRBD1	TRBV29-1	TRBJ2-7	12	TGCAGCGTGGTAGAGACAGGGACCGAGCAGTACTTC	CSVVETGTEQYF
.	TRBD1	TRBV29-1	TRBJ1-5	15	TGCAGCGTTCAGACAGGGGCGGGTAGCAATCAGCCCCAGCATTTT	CSVQTGAGSNQPQHF
.	.	TRBV6-6	TRBJ2-3	16	TGTGCCAGCAGCCGGCGCGTTAGCGACTTCACAGATACGCAGTATTTT	CASSRRVSDFTDTQYF
.	.	TRBV6-6	TRBJ2-7	15	TGTGCCAGCAGCCAAGTGCAGGGGCCATCCTACGAGCAGTACTTC	CASSQVQGPSYEQYF
.	.	TRBV28	TRBJ2-1	12	TGTGCCAGCAGTTCAAATTACAATGAGCAGTTCTTC	CASSSNYNEQFF
.	.	TRBV10-2	TRBJ2-7	16	TGCGCCAGCAGGGGACTTATAGGGACCGTTCCCTACGAGCAGTACTTC	CASRGLIGTVPYEQYF
.	.	TRBV6-4	TRBJ2-2	13	TGTGCCAGCAGTCGAGGGCTCACCGGGGAGCTGTTTTTT	CASSRGLTGELFF
.	TRBD2	TRBV7-6	TRBJ2-3	16	TGTGCCAGCAGCCGGTGGAGCGGGAGAGGTGCAGATACGCAGTATTTT	CASSRWSGRGADTQYF
.	.	TRBV18	TRBJ2-5	13	TGTGCCAGCTCCCTCCCTACCCGGGAGACCCAGTACTTC	CASSLPTRETQYF
once	.	TRBV20-1	TRBJ2-7	11	TGCAGTGTCGGCAGCTCCTACGAGCAGTACTTC	CSVGSSYEQYF
.	TRBD1	TRBV5-1	TRBJ2-7	15	TGCGCCAGCAGCTTTCGGCAGGGGGCAAGAAACGAGCAGTACTTC	CASSFRQGARNEQYF
.	.	TRBV7-2	TRBJ1-4	16	TGTGCCAGCAGCTTATCTGGCCGGGCCCGAAATGAAAAACTGTTTTTT	CASSLSGRARNEKLFF
.	TRBD1	TRBV6-6	TRBJ2-7	15	TGTGCCAGCAGTTCACAGGGGGCTGAAATCTACGAGCAGTACTTC	CASSSQGAEIYEQYF
.	.	TRBV19	TRBJ2-7	13	TGTGCCAGTAGTAAGGCTCACAACTACGAGCAGTACTTC	CASSKAHNYEQYF
.	.	TRBV5-4	TRBJ2-3	12	TGTGCCAGCACTCTCCCCGGGGATACGCAGTATTTT	CASTLPGDTQYF
.	TRBD2	TRBV18	TRBJ2-5	16	TGTGCCAGCATCGAGAGGGCGGCGGGAGATGAAGAGACCCAGTACTTC	CASIERAAGDEETQYF
.	.	TRBV5-1	TRBJ2-2	13	TGCGCCAGCAGCAGGGATTTCCCCGGGGAGCTGTTTTTT	CASSRDFPGELFF
once	.	TRBV25-1	TRBJ1-2	12	TGTGCCAGCAGCACAGGGCCGGGCGGCTACACCTTC	CASSTGPGGYTF
.	TRBD1	TRBV10-3	TRBJ1-2	13	TGTGCCATCAGTGCGGACAGGGACTATGGCTACACCTTC	CAISADRDYGYTF
.	.	TRBV9	TRBJ2-7	15	TGTGCCAGCAGCGTCCGTCCAGTAACCACTTACGAGCAGTACTTC	CASSVRPVTTYEQYF
.	.	TRBV29-1	TRBJ2-7	11	TGCAGCGTGACGCTTTTGGGCGAGCAGTACTTC	CSVTLLGEQYF
.	TRBD1	TRBV18	TRBJ2-7	16	TGTGCCAGCTCACCATCGACAGGGGCTAAATCCTACGAGCAGTACTTC	CASSPSTGAKSYEQYF
.	.	TRBV9	TRBJ2-5	17	TGTGCCAGCAGCGCTGGAACAGGACTTGCGGGTATAAAGACCCAGTACTTC	CASSAGTGLAGIKTQYF
.	TRBD2	TRBV29-1	TRBJ2-5	12	TGCAGCGGTAGCGGGAGGGGAGAGACCCAGTACTTC	CSGSGRGETQYF
.	.	TRBV18	TRBJ2-1	15	TGTGCCAGCTCACCCACAGGGAGTAGCTACAATGAGCAGTTCTTC	CASSPTGSSYNEQFF
once	.	TRBV11-2	TRBJ1-2	15	TGTGCCAGCAGCCGCATAGCGACAGCGAACTATGGCTACACCTTC	CASSRIATANYGYTF
.	TRBD1	TRBV28	TRBJ1-2	16	TGTGCCAGCAGTGGGGGCCGGGACAGGATGGACTATGGCTACACCTTC	CASSGGRDRMDYGYTF
.	.	TRBV29-1	TRBJ2-1	15	TGCAGCGTTGTCCGTCGGGGGGCGGACTACAATGAGCAGTTCTTC	CSVVRRGADYNEQFF
once	TRBD2	TRBV19	TRBJ2-5	15	TGTGCCAGTAGTATTTGGGCTAGCGGGGGCGAGACCCAGTACTTC	CASSIWASGGETQYF
.	.	TRBV28	TRBJ1-2	17	TGTGCCAGCAGTTTAGGTGGGATGCCAGAAGCTAACTATGGCTACACCTTC	CASSLGGMPEANYGYTF